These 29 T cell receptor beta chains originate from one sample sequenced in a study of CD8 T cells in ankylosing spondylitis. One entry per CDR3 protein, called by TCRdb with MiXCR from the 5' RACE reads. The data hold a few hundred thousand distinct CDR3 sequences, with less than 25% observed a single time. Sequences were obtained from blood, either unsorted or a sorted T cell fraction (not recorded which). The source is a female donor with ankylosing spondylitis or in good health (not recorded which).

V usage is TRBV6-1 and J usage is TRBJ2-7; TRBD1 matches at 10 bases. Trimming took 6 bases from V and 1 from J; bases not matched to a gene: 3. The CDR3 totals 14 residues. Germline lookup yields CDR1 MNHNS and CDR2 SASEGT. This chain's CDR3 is CASSTGQGSYEQYF. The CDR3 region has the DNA TGTGCCAGCAGCACGGGACAGGGGTCCTACGAGCAGTACTTC.

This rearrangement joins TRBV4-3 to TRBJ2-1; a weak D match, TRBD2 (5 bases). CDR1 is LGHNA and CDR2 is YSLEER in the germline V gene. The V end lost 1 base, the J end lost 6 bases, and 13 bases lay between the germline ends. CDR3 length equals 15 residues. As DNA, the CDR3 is TGCGCCAGCAGCCAAGGGAGGCTGGCGGGCAATGAGCAGTTCTTC. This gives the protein CASSQGRLAGNEQFF.

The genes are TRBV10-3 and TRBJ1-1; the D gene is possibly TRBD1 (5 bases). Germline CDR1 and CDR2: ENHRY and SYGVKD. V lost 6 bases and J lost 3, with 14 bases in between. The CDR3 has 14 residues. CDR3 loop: CAISGGRADTEAFF. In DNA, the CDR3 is TGTGCCATCAGCGGGGGAAGGGCGGACACTGAAGCTTTCTTT.

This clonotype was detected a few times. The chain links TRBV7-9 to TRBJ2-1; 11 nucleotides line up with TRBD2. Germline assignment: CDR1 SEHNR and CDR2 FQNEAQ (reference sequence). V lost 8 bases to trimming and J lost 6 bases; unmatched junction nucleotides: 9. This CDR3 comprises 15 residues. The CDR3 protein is CASYRTSGWSNEQFF. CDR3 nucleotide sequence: TGTGCCAGCTACCGGACTAGCGGGTGGTCCAATGAGCAGTTCTTC.

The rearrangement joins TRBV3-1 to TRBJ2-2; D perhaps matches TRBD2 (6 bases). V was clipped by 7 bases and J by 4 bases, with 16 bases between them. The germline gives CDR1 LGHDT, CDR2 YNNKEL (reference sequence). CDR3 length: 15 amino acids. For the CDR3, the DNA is TGTGCCAGCATGGACCGGAGGGAGAGCACCGGGGAGCTGTTTTTT. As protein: CASMDRRESTGELFF.

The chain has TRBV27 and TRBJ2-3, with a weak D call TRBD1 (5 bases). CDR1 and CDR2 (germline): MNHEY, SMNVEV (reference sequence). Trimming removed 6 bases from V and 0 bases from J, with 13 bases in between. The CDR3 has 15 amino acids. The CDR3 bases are TGTGCCAGCAGGGGGCCATTTCTTAGCACAGATACGCAGTATTTT. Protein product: CASRGPFLSTDTQYF.

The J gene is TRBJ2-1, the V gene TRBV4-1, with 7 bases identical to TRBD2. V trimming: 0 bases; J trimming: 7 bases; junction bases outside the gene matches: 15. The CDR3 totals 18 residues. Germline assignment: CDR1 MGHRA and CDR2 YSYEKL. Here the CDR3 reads CASSQDRRWAGEGNEQFF. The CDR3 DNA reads TGCGCCAGCAGCCAAGATAGGAGATGGGCGGGAGAGGGTAATGAGCAGTTCTTC.

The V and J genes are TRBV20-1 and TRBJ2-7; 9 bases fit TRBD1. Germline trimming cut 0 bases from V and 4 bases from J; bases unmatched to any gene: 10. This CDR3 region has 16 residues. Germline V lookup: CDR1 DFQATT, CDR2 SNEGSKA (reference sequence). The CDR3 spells CSAREVQGAKLYEQYF. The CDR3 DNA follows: TGCAGTGCTAGAGAAGTACAGGGGGCTAAACTTTACGAGCAGTACTTC.

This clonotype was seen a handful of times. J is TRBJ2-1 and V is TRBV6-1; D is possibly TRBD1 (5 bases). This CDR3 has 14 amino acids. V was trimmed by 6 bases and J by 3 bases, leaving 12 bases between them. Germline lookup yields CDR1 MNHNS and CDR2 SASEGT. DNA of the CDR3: TGTGCCAGCAGATTGACAGTTGACTACAATGAGCAGTTCTTC. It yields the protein CASRLTVDYNEQFF.

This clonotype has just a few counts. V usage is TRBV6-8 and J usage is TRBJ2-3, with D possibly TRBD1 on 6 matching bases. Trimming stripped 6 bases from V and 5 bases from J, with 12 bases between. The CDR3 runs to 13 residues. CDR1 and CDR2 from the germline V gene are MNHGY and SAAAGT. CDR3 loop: CASRTQGGDTQYF. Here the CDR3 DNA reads TGTGCCAGCAGGACACAGGGTGGAGATACGCAGTATTTT.

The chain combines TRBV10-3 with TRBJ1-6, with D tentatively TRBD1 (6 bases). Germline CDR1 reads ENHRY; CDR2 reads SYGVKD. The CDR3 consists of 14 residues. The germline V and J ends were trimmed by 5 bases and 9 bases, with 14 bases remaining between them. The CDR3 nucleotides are TGTGCCATCAGTCCCGGACAGAGAGCTTCACCCCTCCACTTT. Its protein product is CAISPGQRASPLHF.

The chain's CDR3 is CSARGDRSGELFF. The CDR3 nucleotides are TGCAGTGCTAGAGGGGACAGGTCCGGGGAGCTGTTTTTT. V usage is TRBV20-1 and J usage is TRBJ2-2; 8 bases agree with TRBD1. V gave up 1 base and J gave up 6 bases; unmatched junction bases: 1. The CDR3 has 13 amino acids. Germline assignment: CDR1 DFQATT and CDR2 SNEGSKA (reference sequence).

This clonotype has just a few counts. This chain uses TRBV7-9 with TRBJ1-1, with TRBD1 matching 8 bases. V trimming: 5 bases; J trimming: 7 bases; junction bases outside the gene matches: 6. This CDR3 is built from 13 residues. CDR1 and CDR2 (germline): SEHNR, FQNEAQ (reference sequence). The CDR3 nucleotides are TGTGCCAGCAGCCCAGGGGGCGCGGGTGAAGCTTTCTTT. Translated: CASSPGGAGEAFF.

This CDR3 is CACNTMNTEAFF. For the CDR3, the DNA is TGTGCCTGCAACACGATGAACACTGAAGCTTTCTTT. J is TRBJ1-1 and V is TRBV30, with D unclear. The CDR3 is made up of 12 amino acids. The V gene lost 6 bases and the J gene lost 0 bases, with 8 bases spanning the gap. Looked up from germline, CDR1 is GTSNPN and CDR2 is SVGIG (reference sequence).

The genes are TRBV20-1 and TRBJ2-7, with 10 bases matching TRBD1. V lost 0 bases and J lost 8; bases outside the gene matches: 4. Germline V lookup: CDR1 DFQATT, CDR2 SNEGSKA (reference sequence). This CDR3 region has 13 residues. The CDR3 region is CSARDPTGGQQYF. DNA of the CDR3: TGCAGTGCTAGAGATCCGACAGGGGGCCAGCAGTACTTC.

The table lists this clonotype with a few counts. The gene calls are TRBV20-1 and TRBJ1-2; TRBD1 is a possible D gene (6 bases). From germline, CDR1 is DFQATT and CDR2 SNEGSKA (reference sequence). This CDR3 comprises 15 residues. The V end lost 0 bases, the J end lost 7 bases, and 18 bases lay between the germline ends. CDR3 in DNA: TGCAGTGCTAGAGATTTTGGGGGGCGATCGAGTGGCTACACCTTC. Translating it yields CSARDFGGRSSGYTF.

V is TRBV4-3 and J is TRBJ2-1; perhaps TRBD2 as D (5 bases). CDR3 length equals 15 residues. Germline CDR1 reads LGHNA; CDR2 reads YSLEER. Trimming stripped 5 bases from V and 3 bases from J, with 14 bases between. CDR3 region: CASSSRGGYYNEQFF. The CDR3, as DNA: TGCGCCAGCAGCAGCCGGGGTGGATACTACAATGAGCAGTTCTTC.

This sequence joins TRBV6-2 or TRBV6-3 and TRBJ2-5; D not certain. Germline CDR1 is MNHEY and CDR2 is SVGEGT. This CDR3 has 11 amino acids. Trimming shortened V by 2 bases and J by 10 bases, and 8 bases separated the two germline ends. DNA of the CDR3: TGTGCCAGCAGTTACCCTGGGTACCAGTACTTC. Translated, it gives CASSYPGYQYF.

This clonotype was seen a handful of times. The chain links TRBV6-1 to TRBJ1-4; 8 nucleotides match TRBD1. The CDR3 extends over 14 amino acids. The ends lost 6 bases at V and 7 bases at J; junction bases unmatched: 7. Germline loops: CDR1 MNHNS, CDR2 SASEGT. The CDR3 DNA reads TGTGCCAGCAGCCGGACAGGGATCGGTGAAAAACTGTTTTTT. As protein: CASSRTGIGEKLFF.

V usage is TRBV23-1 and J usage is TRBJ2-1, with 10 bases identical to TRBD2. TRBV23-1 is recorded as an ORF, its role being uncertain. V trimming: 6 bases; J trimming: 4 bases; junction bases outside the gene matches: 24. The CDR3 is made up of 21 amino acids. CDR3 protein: CASSLVGKGAHKREGYNEQFF. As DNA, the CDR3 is TGCGCCAGCAGCCTCGTCGGCAAGGGGGCCCATAAGCGGGAGGGTTACAATGAGCAGTTCTTC.

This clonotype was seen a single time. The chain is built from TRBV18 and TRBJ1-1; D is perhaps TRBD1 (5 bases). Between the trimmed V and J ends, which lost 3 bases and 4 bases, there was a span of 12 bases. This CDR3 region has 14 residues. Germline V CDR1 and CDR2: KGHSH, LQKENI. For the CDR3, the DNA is TGTGCCAGCTCACCTGGGACGTTTCGCACTGAAGCTTTCTTT. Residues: CASSPGTFRTEAFF.

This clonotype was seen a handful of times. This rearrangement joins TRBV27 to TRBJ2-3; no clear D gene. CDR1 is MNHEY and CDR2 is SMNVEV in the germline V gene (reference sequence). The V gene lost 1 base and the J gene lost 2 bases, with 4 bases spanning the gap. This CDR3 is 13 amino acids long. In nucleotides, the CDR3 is TGTGCCAGCAGTTTATGGCACACAGATACGCAGTATTTT. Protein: CASSLWHTDTQYF.

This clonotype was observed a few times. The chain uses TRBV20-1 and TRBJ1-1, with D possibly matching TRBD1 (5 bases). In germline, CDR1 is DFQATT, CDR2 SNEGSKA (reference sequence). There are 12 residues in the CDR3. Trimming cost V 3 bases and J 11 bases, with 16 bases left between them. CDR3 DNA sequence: TGCAGTGCTAGGCGGGACTCCCTGGGCGCTTTCTTT. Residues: CSARRDSLGAFF.

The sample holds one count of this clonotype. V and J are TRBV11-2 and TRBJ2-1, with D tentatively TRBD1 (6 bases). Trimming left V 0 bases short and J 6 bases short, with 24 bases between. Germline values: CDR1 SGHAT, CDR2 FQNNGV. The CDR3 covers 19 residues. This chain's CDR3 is CASSLDVQGLGKGINEQFF. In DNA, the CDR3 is TGTGCCAGCAGCTTAGATGTACAGGGTTTAGGAAAGGGAATCAATGAGCAGTTCTTC.

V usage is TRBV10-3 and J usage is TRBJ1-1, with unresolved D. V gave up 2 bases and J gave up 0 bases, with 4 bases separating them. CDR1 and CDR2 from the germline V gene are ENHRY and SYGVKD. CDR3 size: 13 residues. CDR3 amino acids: CAISERMNTEAFF. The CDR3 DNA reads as TGTGCCATCAGTGAGAGGATGAACACTGAAGCTTTCTTT.

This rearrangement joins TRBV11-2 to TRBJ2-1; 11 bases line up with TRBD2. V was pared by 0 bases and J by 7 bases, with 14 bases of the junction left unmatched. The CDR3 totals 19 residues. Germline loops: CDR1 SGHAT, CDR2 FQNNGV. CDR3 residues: CASSLETPDYSGRGNEQFF. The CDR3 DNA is TGTGCCAGCAGCTTAGAGACGCCGGACTATAGCGGGAGGGGTAATGAGCAGTTCTTC.

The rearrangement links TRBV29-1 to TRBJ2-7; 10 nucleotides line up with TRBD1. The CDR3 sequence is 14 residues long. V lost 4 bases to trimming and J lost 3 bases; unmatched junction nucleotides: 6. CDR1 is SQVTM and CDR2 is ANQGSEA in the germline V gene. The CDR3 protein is CSVVRRDRGYEQYF. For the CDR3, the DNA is TGCAGCGTTGTACGGCGGGACAGGGGCTACGAGCAGTACTTC.

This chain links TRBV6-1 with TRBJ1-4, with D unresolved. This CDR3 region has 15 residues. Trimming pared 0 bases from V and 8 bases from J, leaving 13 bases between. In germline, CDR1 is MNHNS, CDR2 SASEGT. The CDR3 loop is CASSEAAAIGEKLFF. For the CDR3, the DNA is TGTGCCAGCAGTGAAGCCGCGGCTATAGGGGAAAAACTGTTTTTT.

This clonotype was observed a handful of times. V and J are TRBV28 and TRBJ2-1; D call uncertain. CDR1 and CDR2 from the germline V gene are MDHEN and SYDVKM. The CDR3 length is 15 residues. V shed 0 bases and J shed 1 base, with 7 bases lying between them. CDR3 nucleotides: TGTGCCAGCAGTTTATGGGGCCCGTCCTACAATGAGCAGTTCTTC. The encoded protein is CASSLWGPSYNEQFF.